The clone carrying this T cell receptor (beta chain) was detected only a few times. With RNA at 10%, 30% or 50%, naive CD8 libraries came from approximately 22,000 to 940,000 sorted cells. The CDR3 has 15 residues. Germline V gene sequence: CDR1 LNHDA, CDR2 SQIVND (reference sequence). V gave up 5 bases and J gave up 1 base, with 15 bases separating them. The record originates from a study of molecular identifiers for immune sequencing clone quantification. From the PCR reads, TCRdb called clonotypes with MiXCR, one entry per CDR3 protein. The sample lists about 640,000 distinct CDR3 sequences, 20% seen once, with roughly 0.9% in the top ten.

This chain joins TRBV19 and TRBJ2-7; a weak D match, TRBD1 (6 bases). The sample taken for sequencing was naive CD8+ T cells from blood, with Jurkat cell RNA spiked in. The sample's subset: FACS-sorted CD8+CD4-CCR7+CD45RA+ naive T cells. The TCR sequence derives from a human donor in good health. Some libraries in this study had Jurkat cell RNA spiked in. The CDR3 region is CASSWGPGSSYEQYF. The CDR3 bases are TGTGCCAGTAGTTGGGGGCCAGGTTCATCCTACGAGCAGTACTTC.